This T cell receptor beta chain was obtained from a study of CD8 T cells in Susac syndrome. Reverse transcription of roughly 0.45 to 1 ug RNA was carried out with random hexamers. TCRdb re-derived calls from the immunoSEQ multiplex PCR reads in MiXCR, one entry per CDR3 protein. The sample yields more than 65,000 distinct CDR3 sequences, approximately 94% seen once. Study-wide points: Regarding the TCR sequencing and HLA analysis, the study admitted that a relatively small number of individuals were involved.

Notes on this clonotype: Its target is not known.

Germline CDR1 and CDR2: SQVTM and ANQGSEA. This CDR3 has 13 amino acids. Germline trimming cut 3 bases from V and 6 bases from J; bases unmatched to any gene: 7. Treatment-naive patients with stable or active relapsing-remitting disease were the multiple sclerosis controls. The J gene is TRBJ2-7, the V gene TRBV29-1, with 8 bases fitting TRBD2. This TCR came from a human donor with multiple sclerosis. Sample: CD8+ T cells from PBMCs. CDR3 bases: TGCAGCGTTGACGCCGGGGGGGACGGCGAGCAGTACTTC. Encoded protein: CSVDAGGDGEQYF.